This T cell receptor beta chain was identified during a study of technical replicates of blood from several donors. Sequencing used immunoSEQ multiplex PCR; TCRdb keeps in-frame clones, though not all of them. The data show around 80,000 clones, 90% to 95% seen once. Germline V lookup: CDR1 SNHLY, CDR2 FYNNEI. Trimming left V 3 bases short and J 1 base short, with 8 bases between. This CDR3 has 14 residues. This rearrangement joins TRBV2 to TRBJ2-3; a possible D gene is TRBD1 (6 bases). Sequencing was done on a sample of T cells isolated from PBMCs. This clonotype was sampled from a human donor in good health. The CDR3 DNA sequence: TGTGCCAGCAGTGAGGCAGGGGGCACAGATACGCAGTATTTT. Amino acids: CASSEAGGTDTQYF.